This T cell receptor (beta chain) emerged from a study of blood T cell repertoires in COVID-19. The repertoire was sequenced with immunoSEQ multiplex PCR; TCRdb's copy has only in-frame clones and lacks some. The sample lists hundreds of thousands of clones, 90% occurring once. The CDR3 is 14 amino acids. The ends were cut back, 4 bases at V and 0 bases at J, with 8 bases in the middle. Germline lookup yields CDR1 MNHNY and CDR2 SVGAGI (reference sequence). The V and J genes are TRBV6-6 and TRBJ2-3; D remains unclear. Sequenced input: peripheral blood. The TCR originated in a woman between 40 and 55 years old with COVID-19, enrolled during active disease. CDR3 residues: CASSSSVSTDTQYF. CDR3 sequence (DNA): TGTGCCAGCAGTTCCTCCGTTAGCACAGATACGCAGTATTTT.